The next 5 T cell receptor beta chains were all read from a single sample in a study of T cell repertoires in cytomegalovirus infection. TCRdb re-called the reads with MiXCR, one entry per CDR3 protein. Here the sample spans nearly 550,000 distinct CDR3 sequences, 15% to 20% being singletons. What was sequenced was CD8+ T cells from PBMCs. The source of these receptors is a human donor in good health (CMV status not recorded). Some clones in this sample may be carry-over from other donors' samples.

This clonotype was recorded a few times. This chain joins TRBV15 and TRBJ1-5, with TRBD1 as a possible D gene (6 bases). V was trimmed by 3 bases and J by 6 bases, leaving 12 bases between them. The CDR3 has 14 residues. The germline gives CDR1 LNHNV, CDR2 YYDKDF (reference sequence). In DNA form, the CDR3 reads TGTGCCACCAGCAGTAGGGGGTTCGGTCAGCCCCAGCATTTT. Amino acid sequence: CATSSRGFGQPQHF.

This clonotype was counted only a few times. The genes are TRBV5-6 and TRBJ2-2; D gene unclear. CDR3 length equals 13 residues. Per the germline V gene, CDR1 is SGHDT and CDR2 is YYEEEE. The V gene lost 4 bases and the J gene lost 6 bases, with 10 bases spanning the gap. CDR3 nucleotides: TGTGCCAGCAGCGCCAGTTTATCCGGGGAGCTGTTTTTT. Protein sequence: CASSASLSGELFF.

The sample holds many counts of this clonotype. The chain carries TRBV7-8 and TRBJ2-2; TRBD2 might be the D (6 bases). V lost 5 bases, J lost 4 bases, and 17 bases lay in between. This CDR3 contains 16 residues. Germline V gene sequence: CDR1 SGHVS, CDR2 FQNEAQ. CDR3 amino acids: CASSPPGRLGTGELFF. The CDR3 DNA follows: TGTGCCAGCAGCCCCCCTGGGAGGCTAGGCACCGGGGAGCTGTTTTTT. Supplemented by reference TRBV7-8 and TRBJ2-2, the full variable domain reads GAGVSQSPRYKVAKRGQDVALRCDPISGHVSLFWYQQALGQGPEFLTYFQNEAQLDKSGLPSDRFFAERPEGSVSTLKIQRTQQEDSAVYLCASSPPGRLGTGELFFGEGSRLTVL.

This clonotype was observed many times. V is TRBV6-6 and J is TRBJ2-3, with D maybe TRBD1 (5 bases). The germline V gene encodes CDR1 MNHNY and CDR2 SVGAGI (reference sequence). Trimming took off 7 bases at V and 1 base at J, with 12 bases between the two ends. This CDR3 spans 14 amino acids. CDR3 nucleotides: TGTGCCAGCATCCTAGGGGTGGGCACAGATACGCAGTATTTT. It translates to CASILGVGTDTQYF.

This clonotype showed up many times. The V and J genes are TRBV7-8 and TRBJ2-1, with 7 nucleotides matching TRBD2. CDR1 is SGHVS and CDR2 is FQNEAQ in the germline V gene. The CDR3 contains 15 residues. V shed 4 bases, J shed 7 bases, and the junction held 10 bases outside the gene matches. CDR3 amino acids: CASSSRTSLGNEQFF. For the CDR3, the DNA is TGTGCCAGCAGCTCACGGACTAGTCTGGGGAATGAGCAGTTCTTC.